These 10 T cell receptor beta chains originate from one sample sequenced in a study of blood T cells in healthy people across ages. Alongside a J-beta primer mix, a sample-barcoded 5' primer served in a second PCR lasting roughly 7 to 12 cycles. TCRdb called the 5' RACE reads again in MiXCR, with one record for every CDR3 protein. This table holds about 1.4 million distinct CDR3 sequences, around 55% found once. The sequenced sample was blood. These receptors were obtained from a man between 18 and 35 years old in good health.

The V call is TRBV7-2, the J call TRBJ1-5, with TRBD1 matching 7 bases. Germline V gene sequence: CDR1 SGHTA, CDR2 FQGNSA. The CDR3 loop spans 13 amino acids. The J segment lost 3 bases and the V segment lost 8 bases, leaving 4 bases of the junction unmatched. CDR3 loop: CASGDSPNQPQHF. The CDR3 region has the DNA TGTGCCAGCGGGGACAGTCCCAATCAGCCCCAGCATTTT.

V and J are TRBV7-2 and TRBJ1-2, with 9 nucleotides matching TRBD1. V shed 1 base and J 5 bases; nucleotides not matched to a gene: 14. This CDR3 region has 18 residues. Per germline, CDR1 SGHTA and CDR2 FQGNSA. CDR3 coding DNA: TGTGCCAGCAGCTTAGTCCCCCGCGGGACAGGGAGTGCGTATGGCTACACCTTC. It specifies CASSLVPRGTGSAYGYTF.

Only a few counts were recorded for this clonotype. This chain links TRBV29-1 with TRBJ2-7, with D perhaps matching TRBD2 (6 bases). Trimming shortened V by 4 bases and J by 7 bases, and 14 bases separated the two germline ends. Germline CDR1 SQVTM, CDR2 ANQGSEA. The CDR3 is made up of 12 amino acids. CDR3 in DNA: TGCAGCGTTGTGGCTAGCGAGGGTGAGCAGTACTTC. This encodes CSVVASEGEQYF.

This clonotype came up once. This rearrangement joins TRBV13 to TRBJ2-3; 7 nucleotides match TRBD1. The ends lost 5 bases at V and 8 bases at J; junction bases unmatched: 13. CDR3 size: 15 residues. Germline V lookup: CDR1 PRHDT, CDR2 FYEKMQ (reference sequence). The CDR3 DNA is TGTGCCAGCAGCCCAGGGACAGACTTCGCCGGTACGCAGTATTTT. This encodes CASSPGTDFAGTQYF.

The V and J genes are TRBV7-6 and TRBJ2-1, with a tentative D call TRBD1 (6 bases). V shed 2 bases and J shed 4 bases, with 15 bases lying between them. There are 16 residues in the CDR3. Per the germline V gene, CDR1 is SGHVS and CDR2 is FNYEAQ. The CDR3 sequence: CASSLLPGQTYNEQFF. The CDR3 nucleotides are TGTGCCAGCAGCTTACTTCCCGGACAGACTTACAATGAGCAGTTCTTC.

This clonotype was recorded a few times. The chain employs TRBV24-1 and TRBJ2-4; tentative D call: TRBD2 (6 bases). CDR3 size: 19 residues. The germline gives CDR1 KGHDR, CDR2 SFDVKD. Trimming removed 7 bases from V and 0 bases from J, with 24 bases in between. The CDR3 bases are TGTGCCACCAGACGCGGGACTCTCCTACCATCCCTAGCCAAAAACATTCAGTACTTC. Its translation is CATRRGTLLPSLAKNIQYF.

The gene calls are TRBV6-5 and TRBJ2-1; D is undetermined. The CDR3 loop spans 12 amino acids. V lost 11 bases and J 8 bases, leaving 16 bases between the germline ends. Germline V gene sequence: CDR1 MNHEY, CDR2 SVGAGI. This CDR3 reads CAAALSVDEQFF. The CDR3 nucleotides read TGTGCCGCCGCTCTCAGTGTCGATGAGCAGTTCTTC.

This clonotype has only a few counts. This sequence joins TRBV20-1 and TRBJ1-1, with D unresolved. Looked up from germline, CDR1 is DFQATT and CDR2 is SNEGSKA (reference sequence). There are 15 residues in the CDR3. V lost 3 bases, J lost 0 bases, and 14 bases lay in between. CDR3 DNA: TGCAGTGCTAGTTTCAGCGGGGTCATGAACACTGAAGCTTTCTTT. Residues: CSASFSGVMNTEAFF.

This clonotype turned up a few times. The chain joins TRBV12-3 or TRBV12-4 to TRBJ2-3; a possible D gene is TRBD1 (5 bases). Trimming shortened V by 6 bases and J by 6 bases, and 19 bases separated the two germline ends. The CDR3 spans 15 residues. CDR3 loop: CASRPQGLCPDTQYF. The CDR3 DNA is TGTGCCAGCAGGCCCCAGGGCCTCTGCCCGGATACGCAGTATTTT.

This chain links TRBV20-1 with TRBJ2-4; TRBD1 is a possible D gene (7 bases). The J call may be in error: the DNA end matches TRBJ2-7 better. Germline V lookup: CDR1 DFQATT, CDR2 SNEGSKA (reference sequence). CDR3 length: 13 amino acids. CDR3 region: CSVEGQTSYEQYF. CDR3 DNA sequence: TGCAGTGTGGAGGGACAGACGTCCTACGAGCAGTACTTC.